This T cell receptor (beta chain) comes out of a study of Ad26.COV2.S vaccination and SARS-CoV-2 variants. The protocol was immunoSEQ multiplex PCR, while the TCRdb copy is restricted to in-frame clones and leaves out a portion. This sample yields over 350,000 clones, of which less than 90% are seen a single time; around 3.4% belongs to the top ten. As to treatment: roughly 18 received Ad26.COV2.S at low or high dose, single or two shots; 5 received placebo; per-sample allocation not given. Sampling was performed 63 days after the first vaccine or placebo injection. V lost 4 bases and J lost 7; bases outside the gene matches: 2. Germline V CDR1 and CDR2: SGHNT, YYREEE (reference sequence). The CDR3 contains 15 residues.

The V call is TRBV5-4, the J call TRBJ2-1, with 16 bases identical to TRBD2. Here the sequenced sample was peripheral blood, taken in a trial of Ad26.COV2.S vaccine versus placebo. The clonotype was recovered from a person between 18 and 65 years old who received the Ad26.COV2.S COVID-19 vaccine or a placebo. In DNA form, the CDR3 reads TGTGCCAGCAGCCCGGGACTAGCGGGGGGGAATGAGCAGTTCTTC. Its translation is CASSPGLAGGNEQFF.